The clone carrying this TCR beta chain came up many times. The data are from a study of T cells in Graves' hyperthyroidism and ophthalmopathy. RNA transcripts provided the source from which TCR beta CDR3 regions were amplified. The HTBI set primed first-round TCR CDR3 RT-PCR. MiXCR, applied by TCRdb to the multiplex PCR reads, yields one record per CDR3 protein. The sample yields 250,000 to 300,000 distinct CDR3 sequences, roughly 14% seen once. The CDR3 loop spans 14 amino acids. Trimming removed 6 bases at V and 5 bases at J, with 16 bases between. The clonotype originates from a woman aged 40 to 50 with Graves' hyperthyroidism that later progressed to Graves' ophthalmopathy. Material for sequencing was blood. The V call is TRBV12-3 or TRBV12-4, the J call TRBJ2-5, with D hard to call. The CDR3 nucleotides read TGTGCCAGCAGCCAAGCCGATGGGGTGGAGACCCAGTACTTC. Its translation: CASSQADGVETQYF.